The clone carrying this T cell receptor beta chain has a handful of counts. This sample is part of a study of blood T cell repertoires in COVID-19. Background on the study: The analysed material was cDNA or gDNA that came from T cells, B-cell-depleted T cells, or PBMCs.

V shed 0 bases and J 6 bases; nucleotides not matched to a gene: 9. Looked up from germline, CDR1 is MNHEY and CDR2 is SVGEGT. The CDR3 has 16 residues. Authors' methods: Amplification of reference gene primers was used by the study to estimate nucleated cell counts. Assay used: immunoSEQ multiplex PCR; TCRdb lists only in-frame clones, some missing. For V, J and clone size, that table is used; D and trimming come from the DNA. The sample has more than 100,000 clones, over 75% seen once. The origin of this receptor is an elderly man with acute or convalescent COVID-19. The chain employs TRBV6-2 or TRBV6-3 and TRBJ1-1; 8 bases fit TRBD1. The sample consisted of peripheral blood. CDR3 amino acids: CASSYSSQGAGSEAFF. The CDR3 nucleotides are TGTGCCAGCAGTTACTCGAGTCAGGGGGCAGGCTCTGAAGCTTTCTTT.